The 26 T cell receptor beta chains given below trace back to one sample, sequenced in a study of T cell responses to AZD1222 COVID-19 vaccine. TCRdb's table, derived via immunoSEQ multiplex PCR, lists solely in-frame clones and lacks some. The sample has about 130,000 clones; over 90% are singletons. The material was peripheral blood, obtained on day 0 of AZD1222 vaccination. These receptors were taken from an adult in good health.

CDR3 loop: CASSLLAGGNNEQFF. The CDR3 coding sequence is TGTGCCAGCAGCTTACTAGCGGGGGGGAACAATGAGCAGTTCTTC. The V call is TRBV6-5, the J call TRBJ2-1, with TRBD2 matching 13 bases. After removal of 6 bases from V and 5 bases from J, the junction contained 4 bases not matched to a gene. The CDR3 spans 15 residues. Germline V gene data show CDR1 as MNHEY and CDR2 as SVGAGI.

The rearrangement uses TRBV11-2 and TRBJ1-1; no clear D. CDR3 length: 14 residues. Germline loops: CDR1 SGHAT, CDR2 FQNNGV. Trimming removed 5 bases from V and 11 bases from J, with 21 bases in between. CDR3 DNA: TGTGCCAGCAGCCCCAACGCGGGCGCGCTCAAGGCTTTCTTT. Amino acids: CASSPNAGALKAFF.

The genes are TRBV9 and TRBJ1-2; weak D call: TRBD1 (5 bases). The CDR3 runs 15 residues. The V and J ends lost 0 bases and 4 bases respectively, with 13 bases between them. Germline CDR1 SGDLS, CDR2 YYNGEE. This CDR3 reads CASSVGGRFSYGYTF. The CDR3, as DNA: TGTGCCAGCAGCGTAGGGGGACGGTTTTCCTATGGCTACACCTTC. Combining the CDR3 with reference TRBV9 and TRBJ1-2 gives the whole variable domain DSGVTQTPKHLITATGQRVTLRCSPRSGDLSVYWYQQSLDQGLQFLIQYYNGEERAKGNILERFSAQQFPDLHSELNLSSLELGDSALYFCASSVGGRFSYGYTFGSGTRLTVV.

The chain's CDR3 is CASSPRTSGITDTQYF. The DNA for the CDR3 is TGCGCCAGCAGCCCCCGGACTAGCGGAATCACAGATACGCAGTATTTT. The genes are TRBV4-1 and TRBJ2-3; 10 nucleotides align to TRBD2. V shed 4 bases and J 2 bases; nucleotides not matched to a gene: 6. The germline CDR1 and CDR2 sequences are MGHRA and YSYEKL. This CDR3 contains 16 residues.

This clone has just a few counts. V usage is TRBV10-1 and J usage is TRBJ2-2, with a possible D match to TRBD1 (6 bases). V lost 2 bases and J 5 bases, leaving 15 bases between the germline ends. Germline values: CDR1 WNHNN, CDR2 SYGVQD (reference sequence). This CDR3 has 16 amino acids. CDR3 region: CASSEAGTPRTGELFF. CDR3 nucleotides: TGCGCCAGCAGTGAGGCTGGGACACCCAGAACCGGGGAGCTGTTTTTT.

The chain is built from TRBV7-2 and TRBJ1-5, with D perhaps TRBD1 (5 bases). Deletions cut 3 bases from V and 4 bases from J, with 13 bases between. Germline V CDR1 and CDR2: SGHTA, FQGNSA. CDR3 length: 15 amino acids. CDR3 residues: CASSLVFGGNQPQHF. In DNA form, the CDR3 reads TGTGCCAGCAGCTTGGTCTTTGGGGGAAATCAGCCCCAGCATTTT.

This rearrangement joins TRBV7-9 to TRBJ1-4; TRBD1 matches at 9 bases. CDR1 is SEHNR, CDR2 FQNEAQ, per germline (reference sequence). CDR3 length: 15 residues. V was pared by 5 bases and J by 12 bases, with 13 bases of the junction left unmatched. CDR3 in DNA: TGTGCCAGCAGCCTGAACACAGGGGGCTTCTCAGAACTGTTTTTT. Translated: CASSLNTGGFSELFF.

The chain joins TRBV11-2 to TRBJ2-7, with TRBD2 matching over 7 bases. V was pared by 0 bases and J by 5 bases, with 13 bases of the junction left unmatched. This CDR3 spans 17 amino acids. Germline CDR1 is SGHAT and CDR2 is FQNNGV. DNA for the CDR3: TGTGCCAGCAGCTTAGATCTGAGCGGGGCGGGGGTCGACGAGCAGTACTTC. It encodes CASSLDLSGAGVDEQYF.

CDR3 region: CASSSPFGGYGYTF. CDR3 coding DNA: TGTGCCAGCAGTTCCCCGTTTGGAGGGTATGGCTACACCTTC. This rearrangement joins TRBV6-6 to TRBJ1-2; D is uncertain. The ends were cut back, 4 bases at V and 5 bases at J, with 14 bases in the middle. The CDR3 has 14 amino acids. Germline CDR1 MNHNY, CDR2 SVGAGI (reference sequence).

The rearrangement joins TRBV6-1 to TRBJ1-2; unclear D gene. CDR1 is MNHNS and CDR2 is SASEGT in the germline V gene. Trimming cost V 2 bases and J 4 bases, with 5 bases left between them. The CDR3 is 12 amino acids. The CDR3 spells CASSESLYGYTF. The CDR3 DNA reads TGTGCCAGCAGTGAATCCCTCTATGGCTACACCTTC.

This clone was counted a single time. V usage is TRBV3-1 (or the pseudogene TRBV3-2) and J usage is TRBJ2-1; the match to TRBD2 covers 11 bases. This CDR3 is 16 amino acids long. The V segment lost 0 bases and the J segment 9 bases; nucleotides outside the gene matches: 7. CDR1 and CDR2 (germline): LGHDT, YNNKEL (reference sequence). The CDR3 DNA follows: TGTGCCAGCAGCCAAGAATTAGCGGGGGGGCCGGTTGAGCAGTTCTTC. It specifies CASSQELAGGPVEQFF.

This chain links TRBV10-2 with TRBJ1-1; D is undetermined. This CDR3 has 12 amino acids. The V end lost 6 bases, the J end lost 1 base, and 6 bases lay between the germline ends. The germline CDR1 and CDR2 sequences are WSHSY and SAAADI. The chain's CDR3 is CASRHRNTEAFF. The CDR3 coding sequence is TGCGCCAGCAGGCACAGGAACACTGAAGCTTTCTTT.

This chain uses TRBV6-6 with TRBJ1-1; possible D gene TRBD1, 6 bases. Germline V gives CDR1 MNHNY, CDR2 SVGAGI (reference sequence). Trimming removed 5 bases from V and 2 bases from J, with 30 bases in between. This CDR3 spans 20 amino acids. The CDR3 region has the DNA TGTGCCAGCAGTCACATCTTCGATCCGGGACAAACTCATCTAAACACTGAAGCTTTCTTT. This sequence encodes CASSHIFDPGQTHLNTEAFF.

The V and J genes are TRBV5-1 and TRBJ1-1; the D gene is possibly TRBD1 (5 bases). Germline V gene lookup returns CDR1 SGHRS and CDR2 YFSETQ. CDR3 length equals 14 residues. V lost 4 bases and J lost 3, with 13 bases in between. As DNA, the CDR3 is TGCGCCAGCAGCCGAGACAGAACGGACACTGAAGCTTTCTTT. Residues: CASSRDRTDTEAFF.

This chain uses TRBV3-1 (or the pseudogene TRBV3-2) with TRBJ1-5; 7 bases are shared with TRBD1. Germline CDR1 is LGHDT and CDR2 is YNNKEL (reference sequence). V dropped 4 bases and J dropped 3; count of bases not matched to a gene: 3. This CDR3 spans 14 amino acids. For the CDR3, the DNA is TGTGCCAGCAGCCTCGACAGGGACAATCAGCCCCAGCATTTT. Amino acids: CASSLDRDNQPQHF.

This clone was observed a handful of times. This chain joins TRBV12-3 or TRBV12-4 and TRBJ1-2; D unresolved. This CDR3 has 12 amino acids. The V and J ends lost 1 base and 8 bases respectively, with 8 bases between them. The CDR3 protein is CASSLEDRGYTF. As DNA, the CDR3 is TGTGCCAGCAGTTTAGAGGACCGCGGCTACACCTTC.

This chain links TRBV10-3 with TRBJ1-2, with a weak D call TRBD1 (6 bases). Trimming pared 6 bases from V and 4 bases from J, leaving 12 bases between. Germline CDR1 is ENHRY and CDR2 is SYGVKD. The CDR3 has 13 residues. The CDR3 coding sequence is TGTGCCATCAGAGAGACAGGCTCCTATGGCTACACCTTC. The encoded protein is CAIRETGSYGYTF.

The chain combines TRBV5-4 with TRBJ1-2; D gene unclear. The germline V gene has CDR1 SGHNT and CDR2 YYREEE (reference sequence). Deletions cut 0 bases from V and 8 bases from J, with 14 bases between. The CDR3 contains 14 residues. The CDR3 sequence: CASSLGSGFDGYTF. CDR3 nucleotide sequence: TGTGCCAGCAGCTTGGGGTCGGGGTTTGACGGCTACACCTTC.

This chain joins TRBV7-2 and TRBJ1-3; TRBD1 aligns across 7 bases. Germline V lookup: CDR1 SGHTA, CDR2 FQGNSA. V was clipped by 4 bases and J by 2 bases; unmatched bases: 5. The CDR3 extends over 15 amino acids. CDR3 amino acids: CASSSAGGPGNTIYF. Here the CDR3 DNA reads TGTGCCAGCAGCTCGGCAGGGGGACCTGGAAACACCATATATTTT.

The J gene is TRBJ1-1, the V gene TRBV6-5, with D maybe TRBD1 (5 bases). The germline V and J ends were trimmed by 6 bases and 3 bases, with 14 bases remaining between them. Looked up from germline, CDR1 is MNHEY and CDR2 is SVGAGI. The CDR3 totals 14 residues. CDR3 coding DNA: TGTGCCAGCAGACCGAGGGGTGGGGACACTGAAGCTTTCTTT. Translating it yields CASRPRGGDTEAFF.

CDR3 in amino acids: CAISQSGSLTSEQYF. The CDR3 nucleotides are TGTGCCATCAGCCAATCAGGGTCCTTGACGAGCGAGCAGTACTTC. The chain is built from TRBV10-3 and TRBJ2-7, with D perhaps TRBD1 (5 bases). This CDR3 spans 15 amino acids. V lost 6 bases to trimming and J lost 6 bases, with 21 bases between them. Germline-derived CDR1 and CDR2 are ENHRY and SYGVKD.

The chain carries TRBV4-1 and TRBJ1-2; D gene uncertain. Trimming removed 3 bases from V and 3 bases from J, with 23 bases in between. Germline assignment: CDR1 MGHRA and CDR2 YSYEKL. The CDR3 runs to 18 residues. The CDR3 nucleotides are TGCGCCAGCAGCCAGATCCCAACGGGCAGGCGGCAGGACTATGGCTACACCTTC. It translates to CASSQIPTGRRQDYGYTF.

V is TRBV7-8 and J is TRBJ2-1; 7 bases fit TRBD2. The CDR3 totals 17 residues. V shed 5 bases and J 7 bases; nucleotides not matched to a gene: 17. The germline V gene has CDR1 SGHVS and CDR2 FQNEAQ. CDR3 DNA: TGTGCCAGCAGCAAACAAGGGACTACCCCCTGGGGGAATGAGCAGTTCTTC. It encodes CASSKQGTTPWGNEQFF.

The chain combines TRBV19 with TRBJ1-6; 9 bases map to TRBD1. V shed 4 bases and J 9 bases; nucleotides not matched to a gene: 1. Germline V lookup: CDR1 LNHDA, CDR2 SQIVND (reference sequence). The CDR3 covers 13 residues. CDR3 sequence: CASSRTGVSPLHF. CDR3 nucleotide sequence: TGTGCCAGTAGTAGGACAGGGGTTTCACCCCTCCACTTT.

V usage is TRBV5-1 and J usage is TRBJ1-1, with 7 bases matching TRBD1. Germline CDR1 and CDR2: SGHRS and YFSETQ. This CDR3 comprises 17 residues. Losses at the gene ends were 3 bases for V and 6 bases for J; bases not matched to a gene: 17. CDR3 DNA: TGCGCCAGCAGCTGGGGACAGCGTGGTATGGTTAGCTCTGAAGCTTTCTTT. This gives the protein CASSWGQRGMVSSEAFF.

The rearrangement uses TRBV19 and TRBJ2-2; the D gene is possibly TRBD1 (5 bases). CDR3 length equals 13 residues. Trimming left V 7 bases short and J 6 bases short, with 12 bases between. CDR1 LNHDA and CDR2 SQIVND come from the germline V gene (reference sequence). In nucleotides, the CDR3 is TGTGCCAGTAAAGGGGTGAATGCCGGGGAGCTGTTTTTT. It specifies CASKGVNAGELFF.